This is a list of T cell receptor beta chains from one sample in a study of T cell responses to AZD1222 COVID-19 vaccine. TCRdb's table, derived via immunoSEQ multiplex PCR, lists solely in-frame clones and lacks some. The sample shows some 130,000 clones, 93% of them seen only once. The source was peripheral blood, collected on day 0 of AZD1222 vaccination. These receptors all come from an adult in good health. Both conserved end residues are trimmed from each CDR3. The D gene is left open where the match is weak.

cdr3_length j_call v_call d_call cdr3_aa
13 TRBJ1-2 TRBV4-1 . ASSDTRQLAHGYT
14 TRBJ2-2 TRBV14 . ASSLSGWKVTGELF
12 TRBJ1-1 TRBV28 . ASQPGGLNTEAF
13 TRBJ1-1 TRBV19 . ASFGGRAVNTEAF
14 TRBJ1-3 TRBV6-5 . ASSYAGSWRGNTIY
15 TRBJ1-5 TRBV28 TRBD1 ASSLVSGGTGNQPQH
11 TRBJ2-5 TRBV6-5 TRBD1 ASRGTVVETQY
15 TRBJ1-5 TRBV19 TRBD1 ASSTSLITGGDQPQH
12 TRBJ2-2 TRBV6-5 . ASSTGFNTGELF
14 TRBJ2-1 TRBV5-1 . ASSLARLIQDNEQF
11 TRBJ2-2 TRBV5-1 . ASSNAYTGELF
12 TRBJ2-6 TRBV7-8 . ASSFSGGANVLT
11 TRBJ2-3 TRBV5-4 . ASSLAEQDTQY
11 TRBJ1-2 TRBV9 . ASSPRPRNGYT
11 TRBJ1-1 TRBV6-5 . ASSYGKTGEAF
13 TRBJ2-7 TRBV30 TRBD1 AWSPLRDSNYEQY
13 TRBJ2-1 TRBV2 . ASTRDGSSYNEQF
11 TRBJ2-7 TRBV19 . ASRDTYSYEQY